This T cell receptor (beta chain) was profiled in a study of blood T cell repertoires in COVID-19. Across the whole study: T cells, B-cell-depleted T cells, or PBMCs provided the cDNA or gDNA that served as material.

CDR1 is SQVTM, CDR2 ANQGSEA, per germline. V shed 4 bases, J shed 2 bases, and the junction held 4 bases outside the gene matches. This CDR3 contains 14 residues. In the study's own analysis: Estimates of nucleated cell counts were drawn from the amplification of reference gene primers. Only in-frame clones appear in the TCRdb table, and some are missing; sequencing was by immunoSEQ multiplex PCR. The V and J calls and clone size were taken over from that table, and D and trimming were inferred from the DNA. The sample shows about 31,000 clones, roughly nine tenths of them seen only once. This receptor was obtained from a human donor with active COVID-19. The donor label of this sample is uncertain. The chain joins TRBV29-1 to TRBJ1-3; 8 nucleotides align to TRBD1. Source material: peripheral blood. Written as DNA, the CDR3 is TGCAGCGTTGCCGACAGGGGTGCTGGAAACACCATATATTTT. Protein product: CSVADRGAGNTIYF.